The 19 T cell receptor beta chains given below trace back to one sample, sequenced in a study of cytomegalovirus exposure and HLA in healthy donors. PCR used 60 Vbeta primers and 13 Jbeta primers. Data came from immunoSEQ multiplex PCR; TCRdb stores just in-frame clones and leaves some out. The sample has about 140,000 clones; 70% to 85% are singletons. Input material: PBMCs. The receptors stem from a man aged 40-49 years in good health and CMV-seropositive.

This chain connects TRBV16 to TRBJ2-2; the D gene is possibly TRBD2 (6 bases). The CDR3 covers 15 residues. V was clipped by 4 bases and J by 1 base, with 10 bases between them. Germline CDR1 KGHSY, CDR2 FQNENV. The CDR3 region is CASSPSGLNTGELFF. CDR3 coding DNA: TGTGCCAGCAGCCCCAGCGGGTTGAACACCGGGGAGCTGTTTTTT. Full variable domain (remainder filled in from reference TRBV16 and TRBJ2-2): GEEVAQTPKHLVRGEGQKAKLYCAPIKGHSYVFWYQQVLKNEFKFLISFQNENVFDETGMPKERFSAKCLPNSPCSLEIQATKLEDSAVYFCASSPSGLNTGELFFGEGSRLTVL.

The gene calls are TRBV28 and TRBJ1-2, with 9 bases that match TRBD1. The CDR3 runs to 16 residues. Germline V gene lookup returns CDR1 MDHEN and CDR2 SYDVKM. The junction had 9 bases not matched to a gene; V was cut back by 5 bases and J by 2 bases. CDR3 bases: TGTGCCAGCAGTCCGATCGAGGACAGGGGAAACTATGGCTACACCTTC. Translating it yields CASSPIEDRGNYGYTF.

This chain connects TRBV19 to TRBJ2-7; 7 nucleotides agree with TRBD2. Losses at the gene ends were 5 bases for V and 4 bases for J; bases not matched to a gene: 8. The germline V gene has CDR1 LNHDA and CDR2 SQIVND (reference sequence). The CDR3 consists of 14 residues. CDR3 loop: CASSARRTSYEQYF. The DNA for the CDR3 is TGTGCCAGTAGTGCCCGAAGGACTAGTTACGAGCAGTACTTC.

The gene calls are TRBV30 and TRBJ1-2, with TRBD1 as a possible D gene (5 bases). Trimming removed 4 bases from V and 2 bases from J, with 11 bases in between. Germline-derived CDR1 and CDR2 are GTSNPN and SVGIG (reference sequence). The CDR3 has 13 residues. The CDR3 DNA reads TGTGCCTGGACTGGAGGGGCCAACTATGGCTACACCTTC. It specifies CAWTGGANYGYTF.

The J gene is TRBJ2-3, the V gene TRBV6-1, with TRBD1 as a possible D gene (5 bases). Germline-derived CDR1 and CDR2 are MNHNS and SASEGT. V was cut by 5 bases and J by 4 bases, with 16 bases left in between. The CDR3 has 15 residues. For the CDR3, the DNA is TGTGCCAGCAGTCCTAGGGGCCTTACGGCAGATACGCAGTATTTT. Translating it yields CASSPRGLTADTQYF.

The chain is built from TRBV19 and TRBJ2-7; the match to TRBD1 covers 7 bases. CDR3 size: 15 residues. J gave up 4 bases and V 6 bases, and 12 bases lay outside the gene matches. Germline CDR1 reads LNHDA; CDR2 reads SQIVND (reference sequence). CDR3 amino acids: CASRVQGNWEYEQYF. CDR3 DNA sequence: TGTGCCAGTAGGGTACAGGGGAATTGGGAGTACGAGCAGTACTTC. Full variable domain (missing parts from reference TRBV19 and TRBJ2-7): DGGITQSPKYLFRKEGQNVTLSCEQNLNHDAMYWYRQDPGQGLRLIYYSQIVNDFQKGDIAEGYSVSREKKESFPLTVTSAQKNPTAFYLCASRVQGNWEYEQYFGPGTRLTVT.

The chain is built from TRBV10-2 and TRBJ2-5; tentative D call: TRBD2 (6 bases). CDR1 is WSHSY, CDR2 SAAADI, per germline. The germline V and J ends were trimmed by 2 bases and 5 bases, with 6 bases remaining between them. The CDR3 spans 12 residues. CDR3 residues: CASSEGGETQYF. In nucleotides, the CDR3 is TGCGCCAGCAGTGAGGGGGGGGAGACCCAGTACTTC.

The chain combines TRBV6-1 with TRBJ1-4; tentative D call: TRBD1 (5 bases). This CDR3 is 14 amino acids long. Germline CDR1 MNHNS, CDR2 SASEGT. Trimming cost V 7 bases and J 5 bases, with 14 bases left between them. The CDR3 loop reads CASNQGLGNEKLFF. CDR3 nucleotides: TGTGCCAGCAATCAGGGTTTGGGGAATGAAAAACTGTTTTTT.

The CDR3 DNA is TGTGCCACCTCCCTGACAGGGTCGCGTAATTCACCCCTCCACTTT. It encodes CATSLTGSRNSPLHF. The chain is built from TRBV7-9 and TRBJ1-6; 7 positions agree with TRBD1. Germline V CDR1 and CDR2: SEHNR, FQNEAQ (reference sequence). CDR3 size: 15 residues. J gave up 6 bases and V 10 bases, and 12 bases lay outside the gene matches.

The rearrangement uses TRBV19 and TRBJ2-5; 9 bases align to TRBD2. TRBJ2-7 matches the DNA end more closely, so the J call is doubtful. The CDR3 has 16 residues. Germline V lookup: CDR1 LNHDA, CDR2 SQIVND (reference sequence). CDR3 amino acids: CASSILAGGPDYEQYF. CDR3 DNA sequence: TGTGCCAGTAGTATTCTGGCGGGAGGGCCCGACTACGAGCAGTACTTC.

This clone was recorded a few times. Its ends do not fully match the called genes, so a read error is possible. The chain couples TRBV7-9 to TRBJ2-5; D may be TRBD2 (5 bases). The last part of the DNA fits TRBJ2-7 better; the J call may be wrong. CDR1 is SEHNR, CDR2 FQNEAQ, per germline (reference sequence). The CDR3 loop spans 13 amino acids. This CDR3 is CASSLANTYEQYF. In DNA, the CDR3 is TGTGCCAGCAGTTTAGCGAATACCTACGAGCAGTACTTC.

The chain has TRBV6-5 and TRBJ2-7; the match to TRBD2 covers 9 bases. There are 15 residues in the CDR3. The ends lost 2 bases at V and 4 bases at J; junction bases unmatched: 6. Germline V lookup: CDR1 MNHEY, CDR2 SVGAGI. The CDR3 region is CASSYGGTSLYEQYF. The DNA for the CDR3 is TGTGCCAGCAGTTACGGGGGGACTAGCCTTTACGAGCAGTACTTC.

The chain has TRBV5-1 and TRBJ2-5, with D maybe TRBD2 (6 bases). Germline V gene sequence: CDR1 SGHRS, CDR2 YFSETQ. Trimming removed 1 base at V and 4 bases at J, with 14 bases between. The CDR3 is 15 residues long. CDR3 DNA sequence: TGCGCCAGCAGCTTGCTCGGGGGAGACCCAGAGACCCAGTACTTC. This codes for CASSLLGGDPETQYF.

This clone appeared once. The chain couples TRBV18 to TRBJ2-7; possible D gene TRBD2, 6 bases. The CDR3 contains 13 residues. Trimming took off 6 bases at V and 6 bases at J, with 15 bases between the two ends. The germline gives CDR1 KGHSH, CDR2 LQKENI. The CDR3 here is CASSRLDLGEQYF. DNA of the CDR3: TGTGCCAGCTCCCGACTAGATCTCGGCGAGCAGTACTTC.

The chain combines TRBV10-3 with TRBJ1-2; D is ambiguous. V was pared by 7 bases and J by 8 bases, with 23 bases between. There are 15 residues in the CDR3. The germline gives CDR1 ENHRY, CDR2 SYGVKD. Written as DNA, the CDR3 is TGTGCCATCACCCACGGGTTGGAAGGTGTAGGAGGCTACACCTTC. Its protein product is CAITHGLEGVGGYTF.

The V and J genes are TRBV2 and TRBJ1-1; 8 positions agree with TRBD1. After removal of 7 bases from V and 1 base from J, the junction contained 8 bases not matched to a gene. Germline CDR1 and CDR2: SNHLY and FYNNEI. The CDR3 runs to 15 residues. In nucleotides, the CDR3 is TGTGCCAGCACGGACAGGGTATACGAGAACACTGAAGCTTTCTTT. This gives the protein CASTDRVYENTEAFF. Full variable domain (rest looked up from reference TRBV2 and TRBJ1-1): EPEVTQTPSHQVTQMGQEVILRCVPISNHLYFYWYRQILGQKVEFLVSFYNNEISEKSEIFDDQFSVERPDGSNFTLKIRSTKLEDSAMYFCASTDRVYENTEAFFGQGTRLTVV.

V is TRBV27 and J is TRBJ1-4; D is unresolved. V shed 4 bases and J shed 7 bases, with 19 bases lying between them. Germline lookup yields CDR1 MNHEY and CDR2 SMNVEV (reference sequence). The CDR3 is made up of 16 amino acids. The CDR3 region is CASSSVGEGSGEKLFF. DNA of the CDR3: TGTGCCAGCAGTTCCGTTGGAGAGGGATCTGGTGAAAAACTGTTTTTT.

The chain has TRBV2 and TRBJ2-5; 11 bases fit TRBD1. CDR1 is SNHLY, CDR2 FYNNEI, per germline. V was pared by 6 bases and J by 5 bases, with 8 bases of the junction left unmatched. The CDR3 extends over 15 amino acids. CDR3 nucleotide sequence: TGTGCCAGCAGAGCAGGGACAGGGGGATTGGAGACCCAGTACTTC. This codes for CASRAGTGGLETQYF.

This chain uses TRBV30 with TRBJ2-7; TRBD2 agrees at 7 bases. The CDR3 is 14 amino acids. The germline V gene has CDR1 GTSNPN and CDR2 SVGIG (reference sequence). Unmatched junction bases numbered 11, after V lost 5 bases and J lost 4 bases. The CDR3: CAWALGLVGYEQYF. The CDR3 nucleotides are TGTGCCTGGGCCCTAGGACTAGTGGGTTACGAGCAGTACTTC.